This T cell receptor (beta chain) was captured by sequencing in a study of blood T cell repertoires in COVID-19. Across the whole study: The United States, Italy and Spain supplied acute and convalescent COVID-19 samples.

Only one count was recorded for this clone. The CDR3 loop spans 16 amino acids. V was pared by 1 base and J by 5 bases, with 15 bases between. Germline V CDR1 and CDR2: SGHRS, YFSETQ. In the study's own analysis: Quantification of nucleated cells was approximated via reference gene primer amplification. Assay used: immunoSEQ multiplex PCR; TCRdb lists only in-frame clones, some missing. For V, J and clone size, that table is used; D and trimming come from the DNA. Among around 120,000 clones listed, 75% to 90% were seen once. Individuals drawn from around 24 US areas were roughly 18 to 100 years old. Symptom resolution, clearance, or two negative PCRs marked the recovered donors of Cohort 3.

The sequenced sample was PBMCs or T cells enriched from blood (not recorded which). V usage is TRBV5-1 and J usage is TRBJ2-2; D is perhaps TRBD1 (7 bases). This TCR derives from a woman aged 45-60 years who had recovered from COVID-19. The CDR3 DNA sequence: TGCGCCAGCAGCTTGAGGGGGGCGGACAGGACCGGGGAGCTGTTTTTT. The encoded protein is CASSLRGADRTGELFF.